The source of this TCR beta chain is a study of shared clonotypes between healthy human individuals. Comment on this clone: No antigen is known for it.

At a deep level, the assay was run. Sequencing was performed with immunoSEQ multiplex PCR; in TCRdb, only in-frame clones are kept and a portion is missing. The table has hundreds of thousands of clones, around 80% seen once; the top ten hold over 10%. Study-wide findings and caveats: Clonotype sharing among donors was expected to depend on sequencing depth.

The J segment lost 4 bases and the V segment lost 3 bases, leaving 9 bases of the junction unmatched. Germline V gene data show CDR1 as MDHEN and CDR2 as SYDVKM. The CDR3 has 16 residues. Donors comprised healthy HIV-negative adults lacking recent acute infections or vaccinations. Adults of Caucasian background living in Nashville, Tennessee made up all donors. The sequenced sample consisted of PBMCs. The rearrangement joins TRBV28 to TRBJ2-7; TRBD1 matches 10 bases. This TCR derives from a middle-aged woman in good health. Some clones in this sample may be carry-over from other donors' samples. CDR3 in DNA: TGTGCCAGCAGTTTTGGTTCGGGACAGGGGAAATACGAGCAGTACTTC. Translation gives CASSFGSGQGKYEQYF. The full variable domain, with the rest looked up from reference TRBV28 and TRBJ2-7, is DVKVTQSSRYLVKRTGEKVFLECVQDMDHENMFWYRQDPGLGLRLIYFSYDVKMKEKGDIPEGYSVSREKKERFSLILESASTNQTSMYLCASSFGSGQGKYEQYFGPGTRLTVT.